The 18 T cell receptor beta chains below come from one sample, sequenced in a study of blood T cell repertoires in COVID-19. Sequenced by immunoSEQ multiplex PCR; TCRdb stores in-frame clones only, minus some. The repertoire holds about 110,000 clones, with around 80% as singletons. Sequenced sample: peripheral blood. The receptors originated from a woman aged 55-75 years with acute or convalescent COVID-19.

The chain links TRBV12-3 or TRBV12-4 to TRBJ1-2; 8 bases are shared with TRBD1. J gave up 7 bases and V 2 bases, and 3 bases lay outside the gene matches. The CDR3 has 13 amino acids. This CDR3 is CASSLRTGLGYTF. The CDR3 DNA follows: TGTGCCAGCAGTTTACGGACAGGGCTTGGCTACACCTTC.

The genes are TRBV4-1 and TRBJ2-7; D is uncertain. V dropped 1 base and J dropped 1 base, with 8 bases sitting between them. Germline V lookup: CDR1 MGHRA, CDR2 YSYEKL. The CDR3 totals 14 residues. The CDR3 reads CASSQGRVSYEQYF. The CDR3 DNA follows: TGCGCCAGCAGCCAAGGCCGGGTATCCTACGAGCAGTACTTC.

The chain combines TRBV2 with TRBJ2-1, with no clear D. This CDR3 has 11 amino acids. Germline V gene data show CDR1 as SNHLY and CDR2 as FYNNEI. The ends were cut back, 5 bases at V and 5 bases at J, with 4 bases in the middle. CDR3 amino acids: CASSYNNEQFF. Written as DNA, the CDR3 is TGTGCCAGCAGTTATAACAATGAGCAGTTCTTC.

This clone occurred once. The chain couples TRBV20-1 to TRBJ2-3, with D perhaps matching TRBD1 (5 bases). Germline CDR1 and CDR2: DFQATT and SNEGSKA (reference sequence). The CDR3 sequence is 15 residues long. The V and J ends lost 3 bases and 2 bases respectively, with 15 bases between them. The CDR3 spells CSASRGISSTDTQYF. DNA for the CDR3: TGCAGTGCTAGTAGGGGTATCTCTTCCACAGATACGCAGTATTTT.

This chain uses TRBV5-1 with TRBJ2-2; 12 nucleotides match TRBD2. Germline values: CDR1 SGHRS, CDR2 YFSETQ. The CDR3 totals 16 residues. Trimming cost V 2 bases and J 5 bases; bases outside gene matches: 4. The CDR3, as DNA: TGCGCCAGCAGCTTCACCGGGACTAGCGGGACCGGGGAGCTGTTTTTT. The encoded protein is CASSFTGTSGTGELFF.

The CDR3 coding sequence is TGTGCCAGCAGCCCGGGCGGGAGCTCTGGAAACACCATATATTTT. Translation: CASSPGGSSGNTIYF. J is TRBJ1-3 and V is TRBV11-1; unclear D gene. The germline gives CDR1 SGHAT, CDR2 FQDESV (reference sequence). Trimming removed 5 bases at V and 0 bases at J, with 11 bases between. This CDR3 is 15 amino acids long.

This clone has a handful of counts. This chain joins TRBV4-1 and TRBJ1-5; the D is unclear. CDR3 length: 13 amino acids. Trimming removed 4 bases at V and 2 bases at J, with 6 bases between. In germline, CDR1 is MGHRA, CDR2 YSYEKL. The CDR3: CASSLRGNQPQHF. The CDR3, as DNA: TGCGCCAGCAGCCTAAGAGGCAATCAGCCCCAGCATTTT.

The V gene is TRBV12-3 or TRBV12-4, the J gene TRBJ1-1, with a possible D match to TRBD1 (5 bases). The CDR3 totals 13 residues. V was trimmed by 7 bases and J by 5 bases, leaving 14 bases between them. CDR3 sequence reads: CASTSQGWTEAFF. For the CDR3, the DNA is TGTGCCAGCACCTCCCAGGGATGGACTGAAGCTTTCTTT.

V is TRBV6-5 and J is TRBJ2-5; 14 nucleotides agree with TRBD2. Germline lookup yields CDR1 MNHEY and CDR2 SVGAGI. V shed 11 bases and J 1 base; nucleotides not matched to a gene: 6. This CDR3 has 15 residues. The CDR3: CAGGTSGGIQETQYF. The CDR3 nucleotides read TGTGCCGGGGGGACTAGCGGGGGAATCCAAGAGACCCAGTACTTC.

This chain links TRBV25-1 with TRBJ1-6; D call uncertain. The CDR3 loop spans 17 amino acids. Germline values: CDR1 MGHDK, CDR2 SYGVNS. The V end lost 3 bases, the J end lost 4 bases, and 16 bases lay between the germline ends. The CDR3 DNA is TGTGCCAGCAGTGACTCAGGACTCACGACTTATAATTCACCCCTCCACTTT. Translation: CASSDSGLTTYNSPLHF.

The rearrangement uses TRBV6-1 and TRBJ1-2; TRBD1 might be the D (5 bases). The CDR3 is made up of 15 amino acids. Germline values: CDR1 MNHNS, CDR2 SASEGT. Trimming cost V 2 bases and J 5 bases, with 15 bases left between them. CDR3 sequence reads: CASSERLGAGYGYTF. The DNA of the CDR3 is TGTGCCAGCAGTGAACGGCTTGGGGCGGGGTATGGCTACACCTTC.

The CDR3 nucleotides read TGTGCCAGCTCACCACAAGAGGACTATGGCTACACCTTC. Translated: CASSPQEDYGYTF. The chain couples TRBV18 to TRBJ1-2; no reliable D call. The CDR3 extends over 13 amino acids. V was pared by 1 base and J by 3 bases, with 6 bases between. Germline CDR1 KGHSH, CDR2 LQKENI. Together with reference TRBV18 and TRBJ1-2, the CDR3 gives the full variable domain: NAGVMQNPRHLVRRRGQEARLRCSPMKGHSHVYWYRQLPEEGLKFMVYLQKENIIDESGMPKERFSAEFPKEGPSILRIQQVVRGDSAAYFCASSPQEDYGYTFGSGTRLTVV.

This chain links TRBV6-6 with TRBJ1-1; TRBD1 matches at 9 bases. After removal of 5 bases from V and 1 base from J, the junction contained 5 bases not matched to a gene. This CDR3 has 15 amino acids. CDR1 is MNHNY and CDR2 is SVGAGI in the germline V gene (reference sequence). The CDR3 bases are TGTGCCAGCAGTGACCCGGGACAGGGGAACACTGAAGCTTTCTTT. Its protein is CASSDPGQGNTEAFF.

V gene TRBV15 combines with J gene TRBJ2-5; a weak D match, TRBD1 (6 bases). Trimming left V 3 bases short and J 8 bases short, with 22 bases between. In germline, CDR1 is LNHNV, CDR2 YYDKDF (reference sequence). The CDR3 has 16 residues. The CDR3 DNA reads as TGTGCCACCAGCAGGAACCGGGCCTTCGAGGGGGACACCCAGTACTTC. The encoded protein is CATSRNRAFEGDTQYF.

This rearrangement joins TRBV10-3 to TRBJ2-7; possibly TRBD2 for D (6 bases). CDR1 is ENHRY and CDR2 is SYGVKD in the germline V gene. The V end lost 4 bases, the J end lost 9 bases, and 16 bases lay between the germline ends. The CDR3 runs 13 residues. The CDR3 nucleotides are TGTGCCATCAGTGCGGGCGGGGAGAGTTGGCAGTACTTC. Encoded protein: CAISAGGESWQYF.

This chain joins TRBV29-1 and TRBJ2-1, with 11 bases matching TRBD1. Germline-derived CDR1 and CDR2 are SQVTM and ANQGSEA. Losses at the gene ends were 7 bases for V and 5 bases for J; bases not matched to a gene: 10. The CDR3 consists of 15 residues. CDR3 DNA sequence: TGCAGCGGCCGAGCCGGGACAGGGGGGCACAATGAGCAGTTCTTC. Protein sequence: CSGRAGTGGHNEQFF.

V gene TRBV5-1 combines with J gene TRBJ1-1; the match to TRBD1 covers 7 bases. Germline loops: CDR1 SGHRS, CDR2 YFSETQ. This CDR3 region has 14 residues. Losses at the gene ends were 7 bases for V and 0 bases for J; bases not matched to a gene: 6. For the CDR3, the DNA is TGCGCCAGCCGACAGGGTACCCTGAACACTGAAGCTTTCTTT. It codes for CASRQGTLNTEAFF.

The V gene is TRBV7-8, the J gene TRBJ1-5; a possible D gene is TRBD1 (5 bases). Trimming shortened V by 5 bases and J by 0 bases, and 8 bases separated the two germline ends. The CDR3 runs 14 residues. Germline-derived CDR1 and CDR2 are SGHVS and FQNEAQ. The CDR3 loop is CASSPDSSNQPQHF. CDR3 nucleotides: TGTGCCAGCAGCCCCGACAGTAGCAATCAGCCCCAGCATTTT.